This T cell receptor (beta chain) was captured by sequencing in a study of molecular identifiers for immune sequencing clone quantification. Study in general: For replicates, RNA isolated from roughly 20,000 or 100,000 naive CD8 cells was divided into five portions, of which four were sequenced.

This clonotype was detected many times. CDR3 size: 15 residues. Trimming removed 0 bases at V and 0 bases at J, with 8 bases between. CDR1 is MNHNY and CDR2 is SVGAGI in the germline V gene (reference sequence). TCRdb re-called the PCR reads with MiXCR, one entry per CDR3 protein. Among about 300,000 distinct CDR3 sequences, around a fifth were seen once, and the ten largest hold approximately 0.83%. This TCR was recovered from a human donor in good health. Some libraries in this study had Jurkat cell RNA spiked in. The sequencing sample was made of naive CD8+ T cells from blood, with Jurkat cell RNA spiked in. Subset defined: FACS-sorted CD8+CD4-CCR7+CD45RA+ naive T cells. V gene TRBV6-6 combines with J gene TRBJ1-1; the D gene is possibly TRBD1 (5 bases). CDR3 bases: TGTGCCAGCAGTTACTCAAAGGGGATGAACACTGAAGCTTTCTTT. Translated: CASSYSKGMNTEAFF.